The following is a T cell receptor (beta chain) sequence with its context. Its antigen is undetermined. Other nucleotide sequences in the sample specify the same CDR3. This record belongs to a study of CD4+ T cells in melanoma. Assay used: immunoSEQ multiplex PCR; TCRdb lists only in-frame clones, some missing. The data show more than 110,000 clones, about 93% seen once. Study results and limitations: Diverse differentiation states were reported for melanoma neoantigen-specific CD4+ T cells. A reported correlation linked neoantigen-specific CD4+ T cells to CD8+, macrophage and B cell function.

The receptor was isolated from a human donor with melanoma.

CDR3 loop: CASSLEGQPQHF. CDR3 DNA sequence: TGCGCCAGCAGCTTGGAGGGTCAGCCCCAGCATTTT. The rearrangement links TRBV5-1 to TRBJ1-5, with D unclear. Between the trimmed V and J ends, which lost 0 bases and 6 bases, there was a span of 4 bases. Per the germline V gene, CDR1 is SGHRS and CDR2 is YFSETQ. The CDR3 totals 12 residues.